Following are 31 T cell receptor beta chains from one sample sequenced in a study of shared clonotypes between healthy human individuals. The repertoire was sequenced with immunoSEQ multiplex PCR; TCRdb's copy has only in-frame clones and lacks some. The table shows about 1.9 million clones, with over 85% occurring only once. The naive CD8 subset, CD45RO-negative cells positively selected for CCR7, excluded terminally differentiated effector memory CD45RA+ cells. The sequencing sample was made of naive CD8+ T cells from PBMCs. These receptors were obtained from a man aged 18 to 29 in good health. Some clones in this sample may be carry-over from other donors' samples.

For this clone: The same CDR3 can be traced to other DNA sequences in this sample. This sequence joins TRBV7-9 and TRBJ2-5; D is undetermined. The CDR3 loop spans 13 amino acids. Trimming stripped 5 bases from V and 0 bases from J, with 7 bases between. Per germline, CDR1 SEHNR and CDR2 FQNEAQ (reference sequence). CDR3 coding DNA: TGTGCCAGCAGCCAGCTGTACCAAGAGACCCAGTACTTC. Protein: CASSQLYQETQYF.

This clone has a handful of counts. The chain uses TRBV28 and TRBJ1-1; tentatively, D is TRBD1 (5 bases). With 10 bases removed from V and 1 base from J, the gap between germline ends came to 10 bases. The CDR3 covers 12 residues. Germline-derived CDR1 and CDR2 are MDHEN and SYDVKM. The CDR3 DNA follows: TGTGCCATTTCGACAGCGAACACTGAAGCTTTCTTT. Encoded protein: CAISTANTEAFF.

This chain links TRBV28 with TRBJ2-7, with D unresolved. This CDR3 is built from 11 residues. Germline V lookup: CDR1 MDHEN, CDR2 SYDVKM. V shed 11 bases and J shed 2 bases, with 10 bases lying between them. The DNA for the CDR3 is TGTGCCTCCATCGGGCCCTACGAGCAGTACTTC. Its protein is CASIGPYEQYF. Together with reference TRBV28 and TRBJ2-7, the CDR3 gives the full variable domain: DVKVTQSSRYLVKRTGEKVFLECVQDMDHENMFWYRQDPGLGLRLIYFSYDVKMKEKGDIPEGYSVSREKKERFSLILESASTNQTSMYLCASIGPYEQYFGPGTRLTVT.

The CDR3 loop is CASSYRGGTEAFF. The CDR3 region has the DNA TGTGCCAGCAGTTATAGGGGGGGCACTGAAGCTTTCTTT. The rearrangement links TRBV27 to TRBJ1-1; D perhaps matches TRBD1 (6 bases). Germline V lookup: CDR1 MNHEY, CDR2 SMNVEV (reference sequence). Deletions cut 4 bases from V and 4 bases from J, with 10 bases between. There are 13 residues in the CDR3.

The genes are TRBV7-8 and TRBJ1-5; TRBD1 might be the D (5 bases). Germline V gives CDR1 SGHVS, CDR2 FQNEAQ. The ends were cut back, 8 bases at V and 5 bases at J, with 16 bases in the middle. CDR3 length equals 14 residues. Written as DNA, the CDR3 is TGTGCCAGCGGCCTGGGGCCGTATTATCAGCCCCAGCATTTT. Protein product: CASGLGPYYQPQHF.

J is TRBJ1-5 and V is TRBV5-6; D possibly corresponds to TRBD1 (5 bases). CDR3 length: 14 amino acids. Trimming left V 2 bases short and J 4 bases short, with 10 bases between. In germline, CDR1 is SGHDT, CDR2 YYEEEE. In DNA, the CDR3 is TGTGCCAGCAGCTTACAGGACTCTAATCAGCCCCAGCATTTT. Translation gives CASSLQDSNQPQHF. The complete variable domain, with remaining parts taken from reference TRBV5-6 and TRBJ1-5, reads DAGVTQSPTHLIKTRGQQVTLRCSPKSGHDTVSWYQQALGQGPQFIFQYYEEEERQRGNFPDRFSGHQFPNYSSELNVNALLLGDSALYLCASSLQDSNQPQHFGDGTRLSIL.

The V gene is TRBV27, the J gene TRBJ1-1; the D gene is possibly TRBD1 (5 bases). Germline CDR1 MNHEY, CDR2 SMNVEV (reference sequence). V lost 8 bases to trimming and J lost 6 bases, with 10 bases between them. CDR3 size: 11 residues. In DNA form, the CDR3 reads TGTGCCAGCTTTCGGGGCGCTGAAGCTTTCTTT. Its protein is CASFRGAEAFF.

The V and J genes are TRBV28 and TRBJ1-2, with TRBD1 matching 12 bases. The CDR3 spans 17 residues. V was pared by 0 bases and J by 10 bases, with 12 bases of the junction left unmatched. Germline assignment: CDR1 MDHEN and CDR2 SYDVKM. The CDR3 spells CASSLWAPGQGAGDYTF. The CDR3 DNA reads as TGTGCCAGCAGTTTATGGGCACCGGGACAGGGGGCTGGTGACTACACCTTC.

The gene calls are TRBV27 and TRBJ2-7; 10 bases match TRBD2. This CDR3 has 15 residues. The V gene end was trimmed by 3 bases and the J gene end by 4 bases; junction bases not matched to a gene: 6. Germline V gene sequence: CDR1 MNHEY, CDR2 SMNVEV (reference sequence). The CDR3 DNA is TGTGCCAGCAGTTTTTGGCTAGCGGGAGTTTACGAGCAGTACTTC. Its protein product is CASSFWLAGVYEQYF.

Regarding this clone: The same CDR3 is also encoded by other DNA sequences in this sample. CDR3 in amino acids: CASSYWGSLNTEAFF. The CDR3 region has the DNA TGTGCCAGCAGTTACTGGGGCAGCCTAAACACTGAAGCTTTCTTT. The chain combines TRBV6-5 with TRBJ1-1, with D possibly TRBD1 on 5 matching bases. There are 15 residues in the CDR3. V was pared by 1 base and J by 2 bases, with 11 bases between. Germline CDR1 reads MNHEY; CDR2 reads SVGAGI.

Comment on this clone: Distinct nucleotide sequences in the sample also encode this CDR3. The chain is built from TRBV15 and TRBJ2-7; no firm D call. Germline CDR1 LNHNV, CDR2 YYDKDF (reference sequence). The CDR3 totals 14 residues. V lost 1 base and J 1 base, leaving 8 bases between the germline ends. The CDR3 nucleotides are TGTGCCACCAGCAGAGGCTCAGGTTCCTACGAGCAGTACTTC. As protein: CATSRGSGSYEQYF. The whole variable domain, filled in from reference TRBV15 and TRBJ2-7, reads DAMVIQNPRYQVTQFGKPVTLSCSQTLNHNVMYWYQQKSSQAPKLLFHYYDKDFNNEADTPDNFQSRRPNTSFCFLDIRSPGLGDTAMYLCATSRGSGSYEQYFGPGTRLTVT.

A word on this clone: The sample carries other DNA sequences with the same CDR3. V and J are TRBV5-4 and TRBJ1-1, with D possibly matching TRBD1 (6 bases). The CDR3 consists of 12 residues. Germline loops: CDR1 SGHNT, CDR2 YYREEE (reference sequence). V was trimmed by 3 bases and J by 8 bases, leaving 11 bases between them. The CDR3 here is CASSSAGTEAFF. Written as DNA, the CDR3 is TGTGCCAGCAGCTCCGCCGGGACAGAAGCTTTCTTT. The full variable domain, rest sourced from reference TRBV5-4 and TRBJ1-1, is ETGVTQSPTHLIKTRGQQVTLRCSSQSGHNTVSWYQQALGQGPQFIFQYYREEENGRGNFPPRFSGLQFPNYSSELNVNALELDDSALYLCASSSAGTEAFFGQGTRLTVV.

The chain carries TRBV4-1 and TRBJ2-2, with D unclear. CDR3 size: 16 residues. The V end was cut by 4 bases, the J end by 2 bases, with 14 bases between. The germline V gene encodes CDR1 MGHRA and CDR2 YSYEKL. The CDR3 coding sequence is TGCGCCAGCAGCCCGTCTCCAGCAGGCAACACCGGGGAGCTGTTTTTT. Its translation is CASSPSPAGNTGELFF.

This sequence joins TRBV19 and TRBJ2-3, with 8 bases that match TRBD2. Trimming cost V 5 bases and J 0 bases; bases outside gene matches: 4. CDR1 and CDR2 from the germline V gene are LNHDA and SQIVND (reference sequence). The CDR3 is made up of 15 amino acids. The CDR3 DNA reads as TGTGCCAGTAGTCTCGTAGCGGGGAGCACAGATACGCAGTATTTT. Its translation is CASSLVAGSTDTQYF.

V usage is TRBV6-1 and J usage is TRBJ2-5; unclear D gene. CDR1 is MNHNS and CDR2 is SASEGT in the germline V gene. Trimming shortened V by 6 bases and J by 2 bases, and 16 bases separated the two germline ends. The CDR3 contains 15 residues. The CDR3 loop reads CASSRVGIRQETQYF. CDR3 DNA sequence: TGTGCCAGCAGCCGGGTAGGCATACGGCAAGAGACCCAGTACTTC.

This clone has more than one count but fewer than ten. The V and J genes are TRBV19 and TRBJ1-5; a possible D gene is TRBD1 (6 bases). Germline values: CDR1 LNHDA, CDR2 SQIVND (reference sequence). There are 14 residues in the CDR3. V lost 8 bases and J lost 3, with 14 bases in between. The CDR3 coding sequence is TGTGCCAGTGACAACAGGGCCTTCAATCAGCCCCAGCATTTT. It yields the protein CASDNRAFNQPQHF.

The chain joins TRBV13 to TRBJ1-2, with D unresolved. V lost 5 bases and J lost 4, with 17 bases in between. There are 15 residues in the CDR3. CDR1 PRHDT and CDR2 FYEKMQ come from the germline V gene (reference sequence). In DNA, the CDR3 is TGTGCCAGCAGCCCGTCGGGTCGGGCCGGCTATGGCTACACCTTC. Translating gives CASSPSGRAGYGYTF.

CDR3 nucleotides: TGTGCCAGCTCTCCCGACCTCCCGGGAGTAATTTCCTACAATGAGCAGTTCTTC. It yields the protein CASSPDLPGVISYNEQFF. The chain has TRBV18 and TRBJ2-1, with TRBD2 as a possible D gene (6 bases). This CDR3 comprises 18 residues. Trimming pared 6 bases from V and 1 base from J, leaving 22 bases between. Germline V lookup: CDR1 KGHSH, CDR2 LQKENI.

This clone was detected once. This chain connects TRBV7-9 to TRBJ2-5; D could derive from TRBD1 or TRBD2 (5 bases each). The CDR3 loop spans 12 amino acids. The V gene lost 8 bases and the J gene lost 4 bases, with 11 bases spanning the gap. The germline CDR1 and CDR2 sequences are SEHNR and FQNEAQ (reference sequence). The CDR3, as DNA: TGTGCCAGCTCCGGGGCCGGAGAGACCCAGTACTTC. It codes for CASSGAGETQYF.

The chain has TRBV11-2 and TRBJ2-3; 9 nucleotides match TRBD2. Germline CDR1 and CDR2: SGHAT and FQNNGV. This CDR3 has 17 amino acids. With 0 bases clipped from V and 1 base from J, the junction kept 5 bases outside the gene matches. The chain's CDR3 is CASSLELTSGRTDTQYF. As DNA, the CDR3 is TGTGCCAGCAGCTTAGAGCTGACTAGCGGCCGCACAGATACGCAGTATTTT. Looking up the rest from reference TRBV11-2 and TRBJ2-3 gives the full variable domain: EAGVAQSPRYKIIEKRQSVAFWCNPISGHATLYWYQQILGQGPKLLIQFQNNGVVDDSQLPKDRFSAERLKGVDSTLKIQPAKLEDSAVYLCASSLELTSGRTDTQYFGPGTRLTVL.

The chain is built from TRBV6-5 and TRBJ1-3; D uncertain. Trimming took 2 bases from V and 9 from J, leaving 17 bases between them. Germline CDR1 reads MNHEY; CDR2 reads SVGAGI. The length of the CDR3 is 15 residues. This CDR3 reads CASSYRAAFGSTIYF. The CDR3 region has the DNA TGTGCCAGCAGTTACCGAGCTGCTTTCGGGAGCACCATATATTTT.

This rearrangement joins TRBV7-2 to TRBJ2-6, with D unresolved. This CDR3 contains 17 residues. Germline V gene sequence: CDR1 SGHTA, CDR2 FQGNSA. V dropped 0 bases and J dropped 3 bases, with 12 bases sitting between them. The CDR3, as DNA: TGTGCCAGCAGCTTAGCAAGTCCCGGGTTTGGGGCCAACGTCCTGACTTTC. Translating it yields CASSLASPGFGANVLTF.

Points on this clone: Other DNA sequences from this sample encode an identical CDR3 as well. V is TRBV6-5 and J is TRBJ2-7; tentatively, D is TRBD2 (7 bases). The CDR3 is made up of 14 amino acids. CDR1 and CDR2 (germline): MNHEY, SVGAGI. Trimming cost V 0 bases and J 4 bases, with 10 bases left between them. For the CDR3, the DNA is TGTGCCAGCAGTTACTCGAGGGGGGGGTACGAGCAGTACTTC. Its protein is CASSYSRGGYEQYF.

V is TRBV5-8 and J is TRBJ2-7, with D unclear. This CDR3 has 14 residues. Germline V lookup: CDR1 SGHTS, CDR2 YDEGEE. V was clipped by 6 bases and J by 5 bases, with 18 bases between them. CDR3 nucleotides: TGTGCCAGCAACCCGAAATTCCGGGCCCACGAGCAGTACTTC. As protein: CASNPKFRAHEQYF. The variable domain in full, with the rest retrieved from reference TRBV5-8 and TRBJ2-7, is EAGVTQSPTHLIKTRGQQATLRCSPISGHTSVYWYQQALGLGLQFLLWYDEGEERNRGNFPPRFSGRQFPNYSSELNVNALELEDSALYLCASNPKFRAHEQYFGPGTRLTVT.

V is TRBV7-9 and J is TRBJ2-2; D perhaps matches TRBD1 (6 bases). The CDR3 spans 15 residues. The germline V gene has CDR1 SEHNR and CDR2 FQNEAQ (reference sequence). Trimming removed 2 bases at V and 3 bases at J, with 10 bases between. The CDR3 reads CASSLQGLDTGELFF. The DNA for the CDR3 is TGTGCCAGCAGCTTACAGGGGCTTGACACCGGGGAGCTGTTTTTT.

This clone occurred once. The V gene is TRBV19, the J gene TRBJ2-1, with TRBD1 matching over 7 bases. The V segment lost 2 bases and the J segment 4 bases; nucleotides outside the gene matches: 8. The CDR3 has 16 residues. The germline CDR1 and CDR2 sequences are LNHDA and SQIVND (reference sequence). The CDR3: CASSITGASQYNEQFF. The CDR3 DNA follows: TGTGCCAGTAGTATAACAGGGGCGAGTCAATACAATGAGCAGTTCTTC. The full variable domain, rest sourced from reference TRBV19 and TRBJ2-1, is DGGITQSPKYLFRKEGQNVTLSCEQNLNHDAMYWYRQDPGQGLRLIYYSQIVNDFQKGDIAEGYSVSREKKESFPLTVTSAQKNPTAFYLCASSITGASQYNEQFFGPGTRLTVL.

This rearrangement joins TRBV28 to TRBJ1-1, with D uncertain. The germline gives CDR1 MDHEN, CDR2 SYDVKM. The length of the CDR3 is 14 residues. The ends were cut back, 5 bases at V and 5 bases at J, with 15 bases in the middle. DNA of the CDR3: TGTGCCAGCAGTGCGTATGGGGAAGGAACTGAAGCTTTCTTT. Amino acid sequence: CASSAYGEGTEAFF.

The V and J genes are TRBV27 and TRBJ2-7; weak D call: TRBD1 (5 bases). Germline CDR1 is MNHEY and CDR2 is SMNVEV (reference sequence). V was cut by 5 bases and J by 5 bases, with 16 bases left in between. This CDR3 has 14 residues. CDR3 nucleotides: TGTGCCAGCAGTCCCCGTTCCAGGGTACACGAGCAGTACTTC. This translates into CASSPRSRVHEQYF.

The chain carries TRBV5-1 and TRBJ2-7; 10 nucleotides line up with TRBD1. V trimming: 5 bases; J trimming: 5 bases; junction bases outside the gene matches: 7. CDR3 size: 14 residues. In germline, CDR1 is SGHRS, CDR2 YFSETQ. The CDR3 region has the DNA TGCGCCAGCAGGGCGGGACAGGGGATCGACGAGCAGTACTTC. Translating gives CASRAGQGIDEQYF. Combining the CDR3 with reference TRBV5-1 and TRBJ2-7 gives the whole variable domain KAGVTQTPRYLIKTRGQQVTLSCSPISGHRSVSWYQQTPGQGLQFLFEYFSETQRNKGNFPGRFSGRQFSNSRSEMNVSTLELGDSALYLCASRAGQGIDEQYFGPGTRLTVT.

This rearrangement joins TRBV7-7 to TRBJ2-7, with TRBD2 matching 8 bases. The V segment lost 4 bases and the J segment 9 bases; nucleotides outside the gene matches: 11. This CDR3 contains 14 residues. Germline CDR1 reads SSHAT; CDR2 reads FNYEAQ (reference sequence). The CDR3 sequence: CASSSLAGDLVQYF. Here the CDR3 DNA reads TGTGCCAGCAGCTCGCTAGCGGGTGACCTAGTGCAGTACTTC.

The rearrangement uses TRBV7-9 and TRBJ1-2; possibly TRBD1 for D (6 bases). The CDR3 contains 15 residues. Germline CDR1 and CDR2: SEHNR and FQNEAQ (reference sequence). V gave up 6 bases and J gave up 7 bases, with 21 bases separating them. For the CDR3, the DNA is TGTGCCAGCAGTCCCCCCGACGAGGGGGGCGGTGGCTACACCTTC. Translation gives CASSPPDEGGGGYTF.